The rows below give T cell receptor beta chains drawn from one sample of a study of identical twins. Via MiXCR, TCRdb re-called the 5' RACE reads, giving one row per CDR3 protein. Among approximately 220,000 distinct CDR3 sequences, under 10% were seen once, and the ten largest hold 1.5% to 2.5%. The sample was also reused in another study, on yellow fever vaccine responses in identical twins.

The sample comprised memory (CD45RO+) T cells sorted from blood. The receptor set was obtained from a woman between 18 and 29 years old in good health. Both conserved end residues are part of each CDR3. D genes are given only for firm matches. Clone size is given for some rows only: seen once, a few or many times, or a class if the clone is expanded.

TRBJ2-5	TRBD2	TRBV20-1	.	CSARKGGGRETQYF	TGCAGTGCTAGGAAGGGCGGGGGGCGAGAGACCCAGTACTTC
TRBJ2-1	.	TRBV25-1	many	CASSEYDEQFF	TGTGCCAGCAGTGAATATGATGAGCAGTTCTTC
TRBJ1-2	TRBD1	TRBV6-1	few	CASRRTGDPGYTF	TGTGCCAGCCGACGGACAGGCGATCCTGGCTACACCTTC
TRBJ2-3	.	TRBV3-1	many	CASSRTDADTQYF	TGTGCCAGCAGCCGCACTGATGCAGATACGCAGTATTTT
TRBJ2-3	.	TRBV7-9	many	CASSLERNTDTQYF	TGTGCCAGCAGCTTAGAACGAAACACAGATACGCAGTATTTT
TRBJ1-1	.	TRBV6-1	.	CASWGGTLGGGTEAFF	TGTGCCAGCTGGGGGGGTACTTTAGGAGGCGGCACTGAAGCTTTCTTT
TRBJ2-5	.	TRBV29-1	few	CSVGPGTFNQETQYF	TGCAGCGTTGGCCCTGGGACATTTAACCAAGAGACCCAGTACTTC
TRBJ2-4	.	TRBV29-1	many	CSVEVQRSKNIQYF	TGCAGCGTTGAGGTCCAGCGGTCCAAAAACATTCAGTACTTC
TRBJ2-3	.	TRBV12-3/TRBV12-4	many	CASSSDTGHSTDTQYF	TGTGCCAGCAGTTCCGATACGGGACACAGCACAGATACGCAGTATTTT
TRBJ2-3	.	TRBV5-1	.	CASTWGLDIDTQYF	TGCGCCAGCACTTGGGGCTTGGACATAGATACGCAGTATTTT
TRBJ1-4	TRBD1	TRBV25-1	many	CASSPQQGARPNEKLFF	TGTGCCAGCAGTCCTCAACAGGGGGCGCGTCCTAATGAAAAACTGTTTTTT
TRBJ2-3	.	TRBV20-1	.	CFARVAGLDSDTQYF	TGCTTTGCTAGAGTGGCGGGTTTGGACTCAGATACGCAGTATTTT
TRBJ1-2	.	TRBV11-2	few	CASSLQISLQSNYGYTF	TGTGCCAGCAGCTTACAAATAAGCCTGCAGTCTAACTATGGCTACACCTTC
TRBJ1-1	.	TRBV20-1	.	CSARDLPEAFF	TGCAGTGCTAGAGATTTACCTGAAGCTTTCTTT
TRBJ2-3	.	TRBV6-4	few	CASSDQGKSTDTQYF	TGTGCCAGCAGTGATCAGGGAAAGAGCACAGATACGCAGTATTTT
TRBJ2-1	TRBD2	TRBV5-1	many	CASSFGSSGGAYNEQFF	TGCGCCAGCAGTTTTGGGTCTAGCGGGGGGGCCTACAATGAGCAGTTCTTC
TRBJ2-3	TRBD2	TRBV5-6	.	CASSMGLGSKRTDTQYF	TGTGCCAGCAGCATGGGACTAGGGTCAAAACGCACAGATACGCAGTATTTT
TRBJ2-3	TRBD2	TRBV7-6	few	CASSSLSSGGSTDTQYF	TGTGCCAGCAGCTCCCTTTCTAGCGGGGGTAGCACAGATACGCAGTATTTT
TRBJ2-7	.	TRBV28	.	CASSFYRDEQYF	TGTGCCAGCAGTTTTTATAGAGACGAGCAGTACTTC
TRBJ2-3	TRBD1	TRBV10-3	few	CAISDGQGKTDTQYF	TGTGCCATCAGTGATGGACAGGGGAAAACAGATACGCAGTATTTT